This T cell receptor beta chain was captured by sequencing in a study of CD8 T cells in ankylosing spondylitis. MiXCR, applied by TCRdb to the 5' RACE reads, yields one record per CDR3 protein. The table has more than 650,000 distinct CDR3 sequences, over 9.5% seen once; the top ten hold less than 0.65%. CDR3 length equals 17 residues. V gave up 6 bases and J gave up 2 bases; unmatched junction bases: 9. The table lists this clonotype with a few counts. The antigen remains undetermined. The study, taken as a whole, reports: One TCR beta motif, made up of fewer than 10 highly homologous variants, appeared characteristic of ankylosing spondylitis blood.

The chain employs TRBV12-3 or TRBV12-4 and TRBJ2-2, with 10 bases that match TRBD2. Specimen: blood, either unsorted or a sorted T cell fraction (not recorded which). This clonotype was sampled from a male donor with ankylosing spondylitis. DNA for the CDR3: TGTGCCAGCAGCACTTCTAGCGGGAGTTATAACACCGGGGAGCTGTTTTTT. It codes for CASSTSSGSYNTGELFF.